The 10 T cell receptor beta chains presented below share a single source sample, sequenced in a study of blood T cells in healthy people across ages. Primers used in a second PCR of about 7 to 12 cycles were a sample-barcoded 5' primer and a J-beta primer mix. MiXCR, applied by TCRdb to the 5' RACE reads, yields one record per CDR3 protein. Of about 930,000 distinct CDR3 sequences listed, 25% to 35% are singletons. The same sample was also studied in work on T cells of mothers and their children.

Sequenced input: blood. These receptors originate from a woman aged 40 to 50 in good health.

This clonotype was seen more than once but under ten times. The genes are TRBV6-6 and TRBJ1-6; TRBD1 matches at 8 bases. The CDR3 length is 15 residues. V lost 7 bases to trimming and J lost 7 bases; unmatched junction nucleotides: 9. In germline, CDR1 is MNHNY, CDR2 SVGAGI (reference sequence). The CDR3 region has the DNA TGTGCCAGCACCTTGGACAGGGTCGGGAATTCACCCCTCCACTTT. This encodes CASTLDRVGNSPLHF.

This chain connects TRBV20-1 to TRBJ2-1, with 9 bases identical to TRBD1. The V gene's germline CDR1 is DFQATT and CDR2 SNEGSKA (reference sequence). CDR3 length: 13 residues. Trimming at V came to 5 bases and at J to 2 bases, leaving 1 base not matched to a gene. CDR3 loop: CSARTGAYNEQFF. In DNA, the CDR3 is TGCAGTGCTCGGACAGGGGCCTACAATGAGCAGTTCTTC.

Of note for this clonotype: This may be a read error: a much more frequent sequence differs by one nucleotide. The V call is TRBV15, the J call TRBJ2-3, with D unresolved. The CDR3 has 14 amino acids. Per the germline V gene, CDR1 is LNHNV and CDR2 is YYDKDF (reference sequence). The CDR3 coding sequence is TGTGCCACCGGCAGAGACCCGATCACAGATACGCAGTATTTT. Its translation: CATGRDPITDTQYF.

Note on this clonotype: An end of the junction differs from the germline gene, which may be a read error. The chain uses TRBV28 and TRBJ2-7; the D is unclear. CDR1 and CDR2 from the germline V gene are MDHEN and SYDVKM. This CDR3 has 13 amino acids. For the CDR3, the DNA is TGTGCCAGCACTTTAAGGCAGCTCTCGGCCCAGTACTTC. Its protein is CASTLRQLSAQYF.

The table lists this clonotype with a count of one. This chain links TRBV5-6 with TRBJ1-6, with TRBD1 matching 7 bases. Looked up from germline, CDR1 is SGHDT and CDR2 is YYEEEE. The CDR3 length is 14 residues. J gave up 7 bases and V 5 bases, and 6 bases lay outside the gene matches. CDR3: CASRRGQMNSPLHF. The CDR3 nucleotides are TGTGCCAGCAGACGGGGACAGATGAATTCACCCCTCCACTTT.

CDR3 bases: TGTGCCAGCAGCCAAGATTTTGCGGTGGGATATGGCTACACCTTC. This gives the protein CASSQDFAVGYGYTF. The chain links TRBV3-1 to TRBJ1-2; D gene ambiguous. CDR3 length: 15 residues. Germline CDR1 is LGHDT and CDR2 is YNNKEL (reference sequence). The germline V and J ends were trimmed by 0 bases and 5 bases, with 13 bases remaining between them.

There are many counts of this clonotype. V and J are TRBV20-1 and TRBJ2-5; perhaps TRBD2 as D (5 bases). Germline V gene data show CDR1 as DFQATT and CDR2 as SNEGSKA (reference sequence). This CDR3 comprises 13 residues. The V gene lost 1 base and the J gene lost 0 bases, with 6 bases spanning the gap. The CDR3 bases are TGCAGTGCTAGAGTCGGGAACCAAGAGACCCAGTACTTC. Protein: CSARVGNQETQYF.

The CDR3 nucleotides read TGTGCCAGCAGCCAAGAATCGGGCAGGGGGTTGAGGGGCTATGGCTACACCTTC. Its translation: CASSQESGRGLRGYGYTF. V gene TRBV14 combines with J gene TRBJ1-2, with 7 bases matching TRBD1. Germline loops: CDR1 SGHDN, CDR2 FVKESK. This CDR3 has 18 amino acids. Trimming cost V 0 bases and J 4 bases; bases outside gene matches: 14.

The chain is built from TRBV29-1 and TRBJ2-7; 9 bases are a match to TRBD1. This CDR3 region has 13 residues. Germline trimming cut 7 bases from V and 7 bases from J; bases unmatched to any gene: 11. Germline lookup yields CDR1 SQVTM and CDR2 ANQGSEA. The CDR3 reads CSATQGAAGEQYF. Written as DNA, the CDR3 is TGCAGCGCCACACAGGGGGCAGCAGGGGAGCAGTACTTC.

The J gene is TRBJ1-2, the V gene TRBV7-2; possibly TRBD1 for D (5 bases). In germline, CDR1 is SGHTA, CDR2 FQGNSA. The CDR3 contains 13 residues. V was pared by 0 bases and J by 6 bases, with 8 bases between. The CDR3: CASSLAGLHGYTF. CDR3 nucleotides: TGTGCCAGCAGCTTAGCGGGGCTCCATGGCTACACCTTC. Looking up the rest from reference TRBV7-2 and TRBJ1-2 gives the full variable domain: GAGVSQSPSNKVTEKGKDVELRCDPISGHTALYWYRQSLGQGLEFLIYFQGNSAPDKSGLPSDRFSAERTGGSVSTLTIQRTQQEDSAVYLCASSLAGLHGYTFGSGTRLTVV.